A selection of T cell receptor beta chains follows, all from one sample in a study of a mutant IDH1 vaccine in newly diagnosed glioma. Their antigen targets remain unknown. This table comes from immunoSEQ multiplex PCR, and its TCRdb copy is limited to in-frame clones, with some not included. The table has fewer than 60,000 clones, approximately 64% seen once. The sequencing here drew on peripheral blood mononuclear cells (PBMCs), taken from a glioma patient whose treatment included an IDH1 peptide vaccine. The receptors come from a man aged 35-49 years with glioma. Some clones in this sample may be carry-over from other donors' samples. Both conserved end residues are part of each CDR3. The order of the fields is J gene, clone size, D gene, V gene, CDR3 protein, CDR3 DNA. A D gene is named only where the DNA matches it firmly. Some rows have no size entry. The others give once, few or many, or a class for an expanded clone.

>TRBJ2-2|NA|NA|TRBV4-2
CASGTSFLNTGELFF
TGTGCCAGCGGAACGAGCTTTTTGAACACCGGGGAGCTGTTTTTT
>TRBJ2-5|NA|NA|TRBV10-3
CAISESNRGGETQYF
TGTGCCATCAGTGAGTCGAACAGGGGAGGTGAGACCCAGTACTTC
>TRBJ1-1|NA|TRBD1|TRBV12-5
CASGLGQGNTEAFF
TGTGCTAGTGGTTTGGGACAGGGGAACACTGAAGCTTTCTTT
>TRBJ1-6|NA|NA|TRBV6-1
CASNNSPLHF
TGTGCCAGCAATAATTCACCCCTCCACTTT
>TRBJ1-3|few|TRBD1|TRBV18
CASSPTGGTGTTTIYF
TGTGCCAGCTCACCCACAGGCGGGACAGGGACTACGACCATATATTTT
>TRBJ2-7|NA|TRBD1|TRBV5-4
CASSPGTGGGYEQYF
TGTGCCAGCAGCCCGGGGACAGGGGGCGGATACGAGCAGTACTTC
>TRBJ2-1|NA|NA|TRBV7-8
CASSTQVNEQFF
TGTGCCAGCAGCACACAAGTCAATGAGCAGTTCTTC
>TRBJ1-2|NA|TRBD1|TRBV27
CASSLGQGAPGYTF
TGTGCCAGCAGTTTGGGGCAGGGGGCGCCCGGCTACACCTTC
>TRBJ1-5|NA|NA|TRBV6-5
CASSLVDPQSNQPQHF
TGTGCCAGCAGTTTGGTAGATCCCCAAAGCAATCAGCCCCAGCATTTT
>TRBJ1-4|NA|NA|TRBV7-9
CASSRGWGAAGSKEKLFF
TGTGCCAGCAGCAGAGGATGGGGGGCCGCGGGTAGTAAGGAAAAACTGTTTTTT
>TRBJ2-1|NA|NA|TRBV20-1
CSAREDNEQFF
TGCAGTGCTAGAGAAGATAATGAGCAGTTCTTC
>TRBJ2-3|NA|TRBD1|TRBV6-5
CASSPGQGTTDTQYF
TGTGCCAGCAGTCCCGGACAGGGTACCACAGATACGCAGTATTTT
>TRBJ1-2|NA|NA|TRBV30
CAWSVGTSAVGYTF
TGTGCCTGGAGTGTAGGGACAAGCGCCGTAGGCTACACCTTC
>TRBJ2-1|NA|NA|TRBV6-5
CASSYSSSSYNEQFF
TGTGCCAGCAGTTACTCCTCGAGCTCCTACAATGAGCAGTTCTTC
>TRBJ2-7|few|NA|TRBV30
CAWGQSYQQYF
TGTGCCTGGGGACAGAGCTACCAGCAGTACTTC
>TRBJ1-1|few|TRBD1|TRBV29-1
CSVEGRGPNTEAFF
TGCAGCGTTGAAGGAAGGGGGCCGAACACTGAAGCTTTCTTT
>TRBJ2-7|once|NA|TRBV4-1
CASSPAGTARPYEQYF
TGCGCCAGCAGCCCGGCGGGAACAGCCAGACCCTACGAGCAGTACTTC
>TRBJ2-5|NA|NA|TRBV5-6
CASERDQETQYF
TGTGCCAGCGAAAGGGACCAAGAGACCCAGTACTTC
>TRBJ2-7|NA|NA|TRBV4-1
CASSQGLDPYYEQYF
TGCGCCAGCAGCCAAGGGTTGGACCCCTACTACGAGCAGTACTTC
>TRBJ2-5|NA|TRBD2|TRBV25-1
CASSQGGRWAGTETQYF
TGTGCCAGCAGTCAGGGAGGGAGGTGGGCAGGGACGGAGACCCAGTACTTC
>TRBJ1-1|NA|NA|TRBV2
CASRGQGGSEAFF
TGTGCCAGCAGGGGACAAGGTGGTTCTGAAGCTTTCTTT
>TRBJ1-1|NA|NA|TRBV5-6
CASSLASWWTEAFF
TGTGCCAGCAGCTTGGCTTCATGGTGGACTGAAGCTTTCTTT
>TRBJ2-3|once|NA|TRBV5-4
CASTWGDGDTQYF
TGTGCCAGCACCTGGGGAGACGGAGATACGCAGTATTTT
>TRBJ1-3|few|NA|TRBV5-4
CASSRGRTGGSGNTIYF
TGTGCCAGCAGCCGCGGACGGACCGGCGGTTCTGGAAACACCATATATTTT
>TRBJ2-7|NA|TRBD1|TRBV23-1
CASSQKGQGIYEQYF
TGCGCCAGCAGTCAAAAGGGACAGGGCATATACGAGCAGTACTTC
>TRBJ1-2|few|TRBD1|TRBV18
CASSPTGEVYGYTF
TGTGCCAGCTCACCAACAGGGGAAGTCTATGGCTACACCTTC
>TRBJ2-5|few|NA|TRBV2
CASSEVRDQETQYF
TGTGCCAGCAGTGAAGTAAGGGACCAAGAGACCCAGTACTTC
>TRBJ2-5|NA|TRBD2|TRBV5-1
CASSLALRGGPETQYF
TGCGCCAGCAGCTTGGCTTTGCGGGGGGGCCCAGAGACCCAGTACTTC
>TRBJ2-1|NA|NA|TRBV5-1
CASSLAGQANEQFF
TGCGCCAGCAGCTTGGCGGGACAAGCGAATGAGCAGTTCTTC
>TRBJ2-7|NA|TRBD1|TRBV10-3
CAISVDRPNYEQYF
TGTGCCATCAGTGTGGACAGGCCGAACTACGAGCAGTACTTC
>TRBJ1-1|NA|NA|TRBV6-5
CASSLTGSYTEAFF
TGTGCCAGCAGTTTAACAGGATCGTACACTGAAGCTTTCTTT
>TRBJ2-3|NA|TRBD2|TRBV6-1
CASKTSGDTDTQYF
TGTGCCAGCAAGACTAGCGGGGACACAGATACGCAGTATTTT
>TRBJ1-3|NA|NA|TRBV30
CACTTMAGNTIYF
TGTGCCTGTACCACTATGGCTGGAAACACCATATATTTT
>TRBJ2-7|NA|NA|TRBV6-5
CASSYSWVQSYEQYF
TGTGCCAGCAGTTACTCGTGGGTTCAATCCTACGAGCAGTACTTC
>TRBJ2-3|NA|NA|TRBV14
CASSPGPSTDTQYF
TGTGCCAGCAGCCCGGGACCGAGCACAGATACGCAGTATTTT
>TRBJ2-4|few|TRBD1|TRBV19
CASSRDRGDIQYF
TGTGCCAGTAGCCGGGACAGGGGGGACATTCAGTACTTC
>TRBJ2-3|NA|TRBD2|TRBV10-1
CASSLAGAADTQYF
TGCGCCAGCAGTCTAGCGGGGGCGGCAGATACGCAGTATTTT
>TRBJ2-1|few|TRBD1|TRBV5-1
CASSPGQIYNEQFF
TGCGCCAGCAGTCCGGGACAGATATACAATGAGCAGTTCTTC
>TRBJ1-5|NA|NA|TRBV2
CASAPDGGNQPQHF
TGTGCCAGTGCACCGGACGGGGGGAATCAGCCCCAGCATTTT
>TRBJ2-5|NA|NA|TRBV5-1
CASSLKIQETQYF
TGCGCCAGCAGCTTAAAAATCCAAGAGACCCAGTACTTC
>TRBJ2-2|NA|NA|TRBV5-1
CASSGSQITGELFF
TGCGCCAGCAGTGGTTCGCAAATCACCGGGGAGCTGTTTTTT